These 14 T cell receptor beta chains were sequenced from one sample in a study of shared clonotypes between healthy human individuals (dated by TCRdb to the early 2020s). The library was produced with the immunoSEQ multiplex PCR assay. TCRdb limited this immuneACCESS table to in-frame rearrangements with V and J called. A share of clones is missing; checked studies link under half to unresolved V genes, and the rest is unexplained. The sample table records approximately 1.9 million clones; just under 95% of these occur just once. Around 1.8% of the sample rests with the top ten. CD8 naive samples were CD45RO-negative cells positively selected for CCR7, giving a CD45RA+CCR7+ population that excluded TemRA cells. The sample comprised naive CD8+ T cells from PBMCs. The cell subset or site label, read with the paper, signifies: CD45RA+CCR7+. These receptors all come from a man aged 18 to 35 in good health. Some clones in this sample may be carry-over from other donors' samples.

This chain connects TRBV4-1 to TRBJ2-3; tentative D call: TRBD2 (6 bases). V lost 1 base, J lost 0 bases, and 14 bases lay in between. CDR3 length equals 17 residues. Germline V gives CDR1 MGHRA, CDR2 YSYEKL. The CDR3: CASSQAETRSSTDTQYF. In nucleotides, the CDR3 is TGCGCCAGCAGCCAAGCCGAGACTAGATCTAGCACAGATACGCAGTATTTT.

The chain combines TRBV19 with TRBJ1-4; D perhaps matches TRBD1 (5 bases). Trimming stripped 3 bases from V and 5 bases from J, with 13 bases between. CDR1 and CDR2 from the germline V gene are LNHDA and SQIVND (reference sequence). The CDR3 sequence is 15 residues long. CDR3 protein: CASSIQTAENEKLFF. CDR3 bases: TGTGCCAGTAGTATCCAGACAGCGGAGAATGAAAAACTGTTTTTT. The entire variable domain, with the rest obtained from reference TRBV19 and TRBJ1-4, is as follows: DGGITQSPKYLFRKEGQNVTLSCEQNLNHDAMYWYRQDPGQGLRLIYYSQIVNDFQKGDIAEGYSVSREKKESFPLTVTSAQKNPTAFYLCASSIQTAENEKLFFGSGTQLSVL.

CDR3 in amino acids: CASSFGPADPSTDTQYF. CDR3 coding DNA: TGTGCCAGCAGTTTCGGGCCGGCGGACCCGAGCACAGATACGCAGTATTTT. The chain uses TRBV28 and TRBJ2-3, with D unresolved. Germline CDR1 MDHEN, CDR2 SYDVKM. Trimming left V 3 bases short and J 0 bases short, with 16 bases between. The CDR3 is 17 residues long.

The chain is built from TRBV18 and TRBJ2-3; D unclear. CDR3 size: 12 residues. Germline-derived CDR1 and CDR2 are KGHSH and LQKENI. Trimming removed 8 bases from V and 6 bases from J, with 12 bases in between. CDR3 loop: CASQQLGDTQYF. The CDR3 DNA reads TGTGCCAGCCAACAGCTGGGGGATACGCAGTATTTT.

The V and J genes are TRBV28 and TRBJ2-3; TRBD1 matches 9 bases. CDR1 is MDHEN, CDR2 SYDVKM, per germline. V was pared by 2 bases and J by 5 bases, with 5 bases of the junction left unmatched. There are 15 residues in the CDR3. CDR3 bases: TGTGCCAGCAGTTTACTGGACAGGGGAGGAGATACGCAGTATTTT. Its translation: CASSLLDRGGDTQYF.

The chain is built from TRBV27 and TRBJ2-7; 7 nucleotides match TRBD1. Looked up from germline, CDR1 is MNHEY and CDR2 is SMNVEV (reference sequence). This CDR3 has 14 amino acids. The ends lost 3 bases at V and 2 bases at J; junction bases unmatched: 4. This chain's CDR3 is CASSLTGSAYEQYF. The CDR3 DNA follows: TGTGCCAGCAGTTTGACAGGGTCCGCCTACGAGCAGTACTTC.

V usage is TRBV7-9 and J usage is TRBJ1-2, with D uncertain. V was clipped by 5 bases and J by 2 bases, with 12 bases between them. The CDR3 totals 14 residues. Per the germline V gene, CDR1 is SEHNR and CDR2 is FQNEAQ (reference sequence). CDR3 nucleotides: TGTGCCAGCAGCGAGGTCGGGCGAAACTATGGCTACACCTTC. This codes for CASSEVGRNYGYTF.

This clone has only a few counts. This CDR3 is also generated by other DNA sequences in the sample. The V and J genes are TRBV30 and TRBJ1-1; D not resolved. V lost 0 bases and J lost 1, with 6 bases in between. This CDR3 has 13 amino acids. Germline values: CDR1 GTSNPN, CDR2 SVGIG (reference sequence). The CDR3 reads CAWSVSRNTEAFF. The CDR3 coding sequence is TGTGCCTGGAGTGTATCCAGGAACACTGAAGCTTTCTTT.

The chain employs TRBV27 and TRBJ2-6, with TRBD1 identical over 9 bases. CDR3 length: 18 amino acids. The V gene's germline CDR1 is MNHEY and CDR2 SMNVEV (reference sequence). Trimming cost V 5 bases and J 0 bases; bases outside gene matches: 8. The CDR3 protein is CASSADRGFSSGANVLTF. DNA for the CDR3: TGTGCCAGCAGTGCGGACAGGGGTTTTAGCTCTGGGGCCAACGTCCTGACTTTC.

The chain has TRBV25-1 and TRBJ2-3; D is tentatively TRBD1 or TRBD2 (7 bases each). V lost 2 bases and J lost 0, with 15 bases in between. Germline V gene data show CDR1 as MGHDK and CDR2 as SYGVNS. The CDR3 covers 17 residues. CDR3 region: CASSEEGEGQSTDTQYF. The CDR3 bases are TGTGCCAGCAGTGAAGAAGGGGAGGGACAGAGCACAGATACGCAGTATTTT.

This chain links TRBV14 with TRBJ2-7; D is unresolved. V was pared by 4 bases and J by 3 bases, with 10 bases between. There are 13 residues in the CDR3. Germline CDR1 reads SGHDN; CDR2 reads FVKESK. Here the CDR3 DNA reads TGTGCCAGCAGCCCGGTAGCCTACTACGAGCAGTACTTC. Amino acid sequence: CASSPVAYYEQYF.

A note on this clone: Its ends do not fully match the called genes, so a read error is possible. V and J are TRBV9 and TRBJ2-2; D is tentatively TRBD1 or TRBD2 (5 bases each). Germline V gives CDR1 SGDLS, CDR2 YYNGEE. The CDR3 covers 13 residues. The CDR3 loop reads CASSVGGTGVLFF. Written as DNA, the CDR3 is TGTGCCAGCAGCGTAGGGGGCACCGGGGTGCTGTTTTTT.

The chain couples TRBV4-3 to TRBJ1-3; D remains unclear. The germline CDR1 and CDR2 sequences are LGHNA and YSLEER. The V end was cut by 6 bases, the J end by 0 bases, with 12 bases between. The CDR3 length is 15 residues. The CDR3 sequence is CASSGGSHSGNTIYF. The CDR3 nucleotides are TGCGCCAGCAGTGGTGGGTCTCACTCTGGAAACACCATATATTTT.

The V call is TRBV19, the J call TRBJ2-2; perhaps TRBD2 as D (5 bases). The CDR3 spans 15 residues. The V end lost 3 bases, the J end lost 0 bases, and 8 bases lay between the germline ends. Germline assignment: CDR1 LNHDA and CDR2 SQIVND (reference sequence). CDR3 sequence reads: CASSMRDSNTGELFF. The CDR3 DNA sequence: TGTGCCAGTAGTATGAGGGATTCGAACACCGGGGAGCTGTTTTTT.